This TCR beta chain appears in the sequencing data of a study of T cell changes during pregnancy in multiple sclerosis. V was pared by 5 bases and J by 4 bases, with 7 bases of the junction left unmatched. Germline V gene lookup returns CDR1 LGHNT and CDR2 FRNRAP. This CDR3 contains 14 residues. This clone was seen a handful of times. Data came from immunoSEQ multiplex PCR; TCRdb stores just in-frame clones and leaves some out. The sample consists of about 64,000 clones, around nine tenths of them appearing once. Sequencing was performed on peripheral blood, taken in the second trimester of pregnancy. The chain has TRBV12-5 and TRBJ2-5; TRBD1 agrees at 7 bases. The sequence came from a female donor with multiple sclerosis, enrolled in a pregnancy study. In nucleotides, the CDR3 is TGTGCTAGTGGTCTGGGACAGTCGCCAGAGACCCAGTACTTC. Encoded protein: CASGLGQSPETQYF.